This paragraph reports one TCR beta chain. This CDR3 has 20 residues. This sample is drawn from a study of CD8 T cells in Susac syndrome. Random hexamers were used to reverse transcribe the RNA input (roughly 0.5 to 1 ug). Via MiXCR, TCRdb re-called the immunoSEQ multiplex PCR reads, giving one row per CDR3 protein. The table includes approximately 150,000 distinct CDR3 sequences, roughly 94% detected once. Patients with stable or active relapsing-remitting disease, all of them treatment-naive, made up the multiple sclerosis controls. V is TRBV21-1 and J is TRBJ2-1; the D call of TRBD2 is as the table states it, not checked on the DNA. TRBV21-1 is termed a pseudogene. Sequenced input: CD4+ T cells from PBMCs. This receptor was taken from a human donor with multiple sclerosis. CDR3 residues: CAGPVGLAGGGRARYNEQFF. The CDR3 nucleotides read TGTGCCGGTCCGGTGGGGCTAGCGGGAGGCGGTAGGGCCCGATACAATGAGCAGTTCTTC.